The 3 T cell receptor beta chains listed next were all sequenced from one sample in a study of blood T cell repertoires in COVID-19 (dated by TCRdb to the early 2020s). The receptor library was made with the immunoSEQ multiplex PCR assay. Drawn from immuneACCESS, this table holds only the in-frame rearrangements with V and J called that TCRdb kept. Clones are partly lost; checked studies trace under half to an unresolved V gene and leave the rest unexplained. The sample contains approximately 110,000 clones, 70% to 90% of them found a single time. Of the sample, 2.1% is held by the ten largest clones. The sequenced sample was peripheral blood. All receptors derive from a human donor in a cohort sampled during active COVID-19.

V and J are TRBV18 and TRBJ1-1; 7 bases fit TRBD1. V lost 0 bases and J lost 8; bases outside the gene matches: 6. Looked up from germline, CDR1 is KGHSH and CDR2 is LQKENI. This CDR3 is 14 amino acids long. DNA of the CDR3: TGTGCCAGCTCACCACCGGGACAGCACTCAGAAGCTTTCTTT. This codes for CASSPPGQHSEAFF.

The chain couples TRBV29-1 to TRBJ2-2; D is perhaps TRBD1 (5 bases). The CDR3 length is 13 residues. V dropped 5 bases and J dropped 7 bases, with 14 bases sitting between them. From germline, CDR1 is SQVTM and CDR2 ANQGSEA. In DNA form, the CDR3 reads TGCAGCGTTTCTTGGGGCGCGGTCGGGGAGCTGTTTTTT. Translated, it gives CSVSWGAVGELFF.

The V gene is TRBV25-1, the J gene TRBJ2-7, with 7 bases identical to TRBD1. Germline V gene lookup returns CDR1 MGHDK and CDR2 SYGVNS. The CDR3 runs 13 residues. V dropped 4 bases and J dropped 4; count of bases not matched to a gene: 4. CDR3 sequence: CASSGTGVYEQYF. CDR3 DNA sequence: TGTGCCAGCAGTGGGACAGGTGTGTACGAGCAGTACTTC.